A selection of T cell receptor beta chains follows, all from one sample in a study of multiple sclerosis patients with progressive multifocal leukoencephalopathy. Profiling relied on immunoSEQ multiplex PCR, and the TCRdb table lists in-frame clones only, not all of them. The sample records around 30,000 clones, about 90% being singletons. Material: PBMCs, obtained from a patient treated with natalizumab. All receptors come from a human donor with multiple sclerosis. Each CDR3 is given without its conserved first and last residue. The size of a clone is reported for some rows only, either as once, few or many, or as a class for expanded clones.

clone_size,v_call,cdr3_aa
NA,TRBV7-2,ASSLGDRGYSNQPQH
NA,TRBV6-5,ASSLDHYGYT
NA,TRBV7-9,ASSVDRWGTQY
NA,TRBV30,AWKWGRSSGNTIY
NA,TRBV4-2,ASSRLGYQETQY
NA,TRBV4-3,ASSQRPGPLETQY
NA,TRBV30,AWTQGPNQPQH
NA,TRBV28,ASRRGQGSNQPQH
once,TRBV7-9,ATLIGTALVDYTGELF
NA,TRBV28,ASSLQGGLAGGIYEQY
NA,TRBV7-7,ASSARQGYEQY
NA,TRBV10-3,AISGTGSNTEAF
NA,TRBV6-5,ASSYKGAAF
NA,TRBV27,ASSLFPSGDTEAF
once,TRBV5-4,ASSPGQGRVYEQY
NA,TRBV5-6,ASSLLANTEAF
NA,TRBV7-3,ASSLTAGTGEQETQY
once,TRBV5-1,ASSLVGGSSYEQY